This is a list of T cell receptor beta chains from one sample in a study of shared clonotypes between healthy human individuals. This table comes from immunoSEQ multiplex PCR, and its TCRdb copy is limited to in-frame clones, with some not included. This sample has more than 2 million clones; less than 95% occur once, and the top ten carry 0.9% to 1.3%. Sequenced input: naive CD8+ T cells sorted from blood. These receptor sequences come from a young man in good health. Each CDR3 is given with its conserved first and last residue. Fields, in order: CDR3 length, V gene, J gene, CDR3 protein.

length: 15; V: TRBV7-9; J: TRBJ1-3; CDR3: CASSLLSLPGNTIYF
length: 15; V: TRBV19; J: TRBJ2-7; CDR3: CASSRAAGTSYEQYF
length: 16; V: TRBV7-9; J: TRBJ2-1; CDR3: CASSPGLAVTYNEQFF
length: 16; V: TRBV7-9; J: TRBJ1-2; CDR3: CASSSFREQANYGYTF
length: 14; V: TRBV5-1; J: TRBJ2-7; CDR3: CASSPTGTEYEQYF
length: 13; V: TRBV5-6; J: TRBJ2-7; CDR3: CASSFFSDYEQYF
length: 17; V: TRBV7-2; J: TRBJ2-5; CDR3: CASTTDPYKLWAETQYF
length: 13; V: TRBV19; J: TRBJ2-1; CDR3: CASRSYLREEQFF
length: 16; V: TRBV7-9; J: TRBJ2-5; CDR3: CASSWTSGTQQETQYF
length: 15; V: TRBV10-3; J: TRBJ2-1; CDR3: CAISEGLAGYNEQFF
length: 15; V: TRBV4-1; J: TRBJ2-1; CDR3: CASSQVSTGGYEQFF
length: 16; V: TRBV6-5; J: TRBJ2-1; CDR3: CASSYDAGGAYNEQFF
length: 14; V: TRBV7-9; J: TRBJ2-1; CDR3: CASSLATLYNEQFF
length: 15; V: TRBV7-8; J: TRBJ2-6; CDR3: CASSLAGTGANVLTF
length: 13; V: TRBV28; J: TRBJ2-7; CDR3: CASSVTSSYEQYF
length: 13; V: TRBV25-1; J: TRBJ2-7; CDR3: CASSWRGGSEQYF
length: 15; V: TRBV7-8; J: TRBJ1-2; CDR3: CASSLEQEENYGYTF